This T cell receptor beta chain was observed in a study of T-cell memory formation after mild COVID-19. Whole-study results and caveats: There was a balanced CD4/CD8 profile in clones contracting day 15 to 85, and later expanders leaned CD4+.

MiXCR, applied by TCRdb to the 5' RACE reads, yields one record per CDR3 protein. The sample shows under 450,000 distinct CDR3 sequences, about 20% of them seen only once. In the case of this clonotype: Its specificity is unknown.

The germline gives CDR1 SGHTS, CDR2 YDEGEE. Trimming removed 4 bases from V and 6 bases from J, with 14 bases in between. The CDR3 is made up of 14 amino acids. The source of this sequence is a man aged 18 to 29 who had mild COVID-19 (a few samples of this study predate the infection). Cell type and time point are not known. The chain has TRBV5-8 and TRBJ2-1, with a weak D call TRBD2 (6 bases). The sequenced sample consisted of PBMCs or a T cell subset sorted from them (not recorded which). The CDR3 is CASSRPGLLNEQFF. CDR3 bases: TGTGCCAGCAGCCGACCGGGACTCCTCAATGAGCAGTTCTTC.